This TCR beta chain derives from a study of cytomegalovirus exposure and HLA in healthy donors. The CDR3 contains 16 residues. J gave up 4 bases and V 3 bases, and 10 bases lay outside the gene matches. Germline CDR1 MGHDK, CDR2 SYGVNS. Use of 60 Vbeta and 13 Jbeta primers characterized the PCR. The assay was immunoSEQ multiplex PCR, and TCRdb's table has in-frame clones only and misses some. Among about 120,000 clones listed, roughly 80% were seen once. The specimen was PBMCs. This chain uses TRBV25-1 with TRBJ1-2, with TRBD1 matching 8 bases. The receptor comes from a woman in her thirties or forties in good health and CMV-seropositive. This chain's CDR3 is CASSDLTGGRGYGYTF. The DNA for the CDR3 is TGTGCCAGCAGTGACCTAACAGGGGGGAGGGGCTATGGCTACACCTTC.